Included here is one T cell receptor (beta chain) sequence, with context. What it recognizes is unknown. Unmatched junction bases numbered 9, after V lost 10 bases and J lost 2 bases. Germline loops: CDR1 ENHRY, CDR2 SYGVKD. This CDR3 is 15 amino acids long. The assay was immunoSEQ multiplex PCR, and TCRdb's table has in-frame clones only and misses some. Among more than 2,000,000 clones, more than 80% were seen once, and the ten largest hold about 0.13%. This sample stems from a study of shared clonotypes between healthy human individuals. Study-level points and caveats: It was the non-shared clonotypes that had lower generation probabilities than clonotypes shared by all four donors.

Sequencing used naive CD4+ T cells sorted from blood. Subset denoted: CD45RA+ positively selected. This chain uses TRBV10-3 with TRBJ2-1, with TRBD2 matching over 9 bases. The sequence derives from a young man in good health. CDR3 sequence reads: CATSRVAGAYNEQFF. As DNA, the CDR3 is TGTGCCACCTCACGAGTAGCGGGAGCCTACAATGAGCAGTTCTTC.